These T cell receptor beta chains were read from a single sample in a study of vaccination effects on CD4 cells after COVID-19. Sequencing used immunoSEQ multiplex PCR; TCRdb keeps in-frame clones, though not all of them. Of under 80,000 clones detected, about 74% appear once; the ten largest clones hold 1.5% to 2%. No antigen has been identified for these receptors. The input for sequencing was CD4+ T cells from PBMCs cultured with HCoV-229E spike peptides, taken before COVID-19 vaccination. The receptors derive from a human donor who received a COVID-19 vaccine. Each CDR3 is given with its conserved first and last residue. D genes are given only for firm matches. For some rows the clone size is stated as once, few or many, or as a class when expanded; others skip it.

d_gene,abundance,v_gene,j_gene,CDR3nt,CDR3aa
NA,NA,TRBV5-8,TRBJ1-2,TGTGCCAGCAGCTTGGGGCACGCGACCTCGGGTGGCTACACCTTC,CASSLGHATSGGYTF
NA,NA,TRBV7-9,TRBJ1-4,TGTGCCAGCAGCTTACGGGGGATAACTAATGAAAAACTGTTTTTT,CASSLRGITNEKLFF
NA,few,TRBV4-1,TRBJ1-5,TGCGCCAGCAGCCCTGGGCGCGGGGAGAAGGACAATCAGCCCCAGCATTTT,CASSPGRGEKDNQPQHF
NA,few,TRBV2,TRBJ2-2,TGTGCCAGCAATTGGGACACCGGGGAGCTGTTTTTT,CASNWDTGELFF
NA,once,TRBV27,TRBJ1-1,TGTGCCAGCAGTTTAGTGTTAAGGCCTATGTCCGAAGCTTTCTTT,CASSLVLRPMSEAFF
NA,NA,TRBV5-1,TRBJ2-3,TGCGCCAGCAACCCCCGAGCCTTACAGGGAAAAGATACGCAGTATTTT,CASNPRALQGKDTQYF
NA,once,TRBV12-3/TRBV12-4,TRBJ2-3,TGTGCCAGCAGTTTGGCCCAGCCAGATACGCAGTATTTT,CASSLAQPDTQYF
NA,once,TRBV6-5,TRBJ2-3,TGTGCCAGCAGTTCTTATCTAGAAACAGATACGCAGTATTTT,CASSSYLETDTQYF
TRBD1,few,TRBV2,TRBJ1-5,TGTGCCAGCAGTTCGACAGGGGCGGGCAATCAGCCCCAGCATTTT,CASSSTGAGNQPQHF
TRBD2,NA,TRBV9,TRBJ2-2,TGTGCCAGCAGCATCATTGCGGGGGGTCCCGGGGAGCTGTTTTTT,CASSIIAGGPGELFF
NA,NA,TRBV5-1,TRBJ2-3,TGCGCCAGCAGACCCCAGGGAAGGACAGATACGCAGTATTTT,CASRPQGRTDTQYF
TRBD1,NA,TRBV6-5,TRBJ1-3,TGTGCCAGCAGTTACTTGGGACAGATCTCTGGAAACACCATATATTTT,CASSYLGQISGNTIYF
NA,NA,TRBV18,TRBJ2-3,TGTGCCAGCTCGCCTGGACAGCTCAGACGTTCTAGCACAGATACGCAGTATTTT,CASSPGQLRRSSTDTQYF
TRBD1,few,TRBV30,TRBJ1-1,TGTGCCTGGAACCAGGGGGTAGTGAGGACTGAAGCTTTCTTT,CAWNQGVVRTEAFF
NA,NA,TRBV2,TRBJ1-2,TGTGCCAGCACCGACCCACCGGGGGGCTACACCTTC,CASTDPPGGYTF
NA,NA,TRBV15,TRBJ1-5,TGTGCCACCAGCAGAGATCCCACGGTGAAGCCCCAGCATTTT,CATSRDPTVKPQHF
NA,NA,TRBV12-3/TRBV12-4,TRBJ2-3,TGTGCCAGCAGCCCCGTGGTCACAGATACGCAGTATTTT,CASSPVVTDTQYF
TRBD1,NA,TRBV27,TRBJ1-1,TGTGCCAGCAGTCTCCGACAGGGAGGGGACACTGAAGCTTTCTTT,CASSLRQGGDTEAFF
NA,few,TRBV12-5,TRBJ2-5,TGTGCTAGTGGTTTTGGGAAGACCCAGTACTTC,CASGFGKTQYF
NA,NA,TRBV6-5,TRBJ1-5,TGTGCCAGCAGTAAGGACGAGAGTTCCAATCAGCCCCAGCATTTT,CASSKDESSNQPQHF
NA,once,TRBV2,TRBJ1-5,TGTGCCAGCAGTGCCAGAAGCAATCAGCCCCAGCATTTT,CASSARSNQPQHF
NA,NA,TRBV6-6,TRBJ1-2,TGTGCCAGCAGTTACTCGAGTTCACGTAACTATGGCTACACCTTC,CASSYSSSRNYGYTF
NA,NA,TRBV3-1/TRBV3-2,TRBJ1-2,TGTGCCAGCAGCCAATTGGGAGACAGCCCTAACTATGGCTACACCTTC,CASSQLGDSPNYGYTF
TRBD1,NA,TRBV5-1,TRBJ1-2,TGCGCCAGCAGCCCCGGGACAGGAGATGGCTACACCTTC,CASSPGTGDGYTF
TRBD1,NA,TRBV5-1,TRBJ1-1,TGCGCCAGCAGCTTTCAGGGGGAGACTGAAGCTTTCTTT,CASSFQGETEAFF
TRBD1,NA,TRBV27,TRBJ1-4,TGTGCCAGCAGTTCGTACAGGGGAGGGAGTGAAAAACTGTTTTTT,CASSSYRGGSEKLFF
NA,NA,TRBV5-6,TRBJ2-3,TGTGCCAGCAGCTTGGGCTGGGGTCCCGTACTCACAGATACGCAGTATTTT,CASSLGWGPVLTDTQYF
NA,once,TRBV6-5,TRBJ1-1,TGTGCCAGCAGTTCGGGGGGCTCGGTCACTGAAGCTTTCTTT,CASSSGGSVTEAFF
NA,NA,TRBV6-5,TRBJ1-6,TGTGCCAGCAGGAGGGACCGCAATTCACCCCTCCACTTT,CASRRDRNSPLHF
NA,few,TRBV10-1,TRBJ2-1,TGCGCCAGCAGTGAGGGGGCAGCTTACAATGAGCAGTTCTTC,CASSEGAAYNEQFF
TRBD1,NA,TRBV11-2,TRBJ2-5,TGTGCCAGCAGCAAAACCCGGACAGGCCAAGAGACCCAGTACTTC,CASSKTRTGQETQYF
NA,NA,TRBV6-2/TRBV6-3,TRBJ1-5,TGTGCCAGCAGTCCAGGCCTCACGGGGCCAAATCAGCCCCAGCATTTT,CASSPGLTGPNQPQHF
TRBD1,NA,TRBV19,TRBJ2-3,TGTGCCAGTAGTCGGACAGGGGATGTCGCAGATACGCAGTATTTT,CASSRTGDVADTQYF
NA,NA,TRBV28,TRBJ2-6,TGTGCCAGCAGTCCACATAGCTCTGGGGCCAACGTCCTGACTTTC,CASSPHSSGANVLTF
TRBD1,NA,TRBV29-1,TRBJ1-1,TGCAGCGTGAGGACAGGGGGTTACACTGAAGCTTTCTTT,CSVRTGGYTEAFF
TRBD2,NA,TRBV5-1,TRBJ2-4,TGCGCCAGCAGCACCAGCGGGGGCCCCAACATTCAGTACTTC,CASSTSGGPNIQYF
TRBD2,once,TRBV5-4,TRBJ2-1,TGTGCCAGCAGCCATAGCGGGGGGGCCGAAGGTGAGCAGTTCTTC,CASSHSGGAEGEQFF
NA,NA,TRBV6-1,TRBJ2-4,TGTGCCAGCAGTGAACAGGCCAAAAACATTCAGTACTTC,CASSEQAKNIQYF
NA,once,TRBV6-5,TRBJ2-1,TGTGCCAGCAGGAGTTTAATAGCACTGTACAATGAGCAGTTCTTC,CASRSLIALYNEQFF
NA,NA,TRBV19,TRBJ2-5,TGTGCCAGTAGTAGGTCGGGAGTCCAAGAGACCCAGTACTTC,CASSRSGVQETQYF
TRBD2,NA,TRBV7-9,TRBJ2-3,TGTGCCAGCAGTAGGGGTAGCGGGGTGGACACAGATACGCAGTATTTT,CASSRGSGVDTDTQYF